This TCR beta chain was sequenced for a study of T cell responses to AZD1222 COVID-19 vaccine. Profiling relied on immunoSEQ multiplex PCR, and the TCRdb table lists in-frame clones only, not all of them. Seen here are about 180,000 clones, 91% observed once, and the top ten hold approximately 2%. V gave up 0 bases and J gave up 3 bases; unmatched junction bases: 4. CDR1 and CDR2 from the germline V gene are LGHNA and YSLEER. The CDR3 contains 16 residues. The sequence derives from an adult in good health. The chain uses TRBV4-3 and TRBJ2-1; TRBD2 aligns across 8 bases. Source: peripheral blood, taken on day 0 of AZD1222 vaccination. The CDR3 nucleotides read TGCGCCAGCAGCCAAGATCTGGCGGGAGGCTACAATGAGCAGTTCTTC. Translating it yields CASSQDLAGGYNEQFF.